Below, 22 T cell receptor beta chains from the same sample are listed, as sequenced in a study of blood T cell repertoires in COVID-19. Generated by immunoSEQ multiplex PCR, the TCRdb table keeps only in-frame clones and is missing some. Seen here are about 180,000 clones, more than 75% observed once, and the top ten hold over 7.5%. The sample was peripheral blood. The receptors were gathered from a woman aged 70 to 79 with acute or convalescent COVID-19.

This clone appeared once. The V call is TRBV30, the J call TRBJ2-1; D unclear. The CDR3 is 16 residues long. V shed 0 bases and J shed 0 bases, with 12 bases lying between them. CDR1 is GTSNPN and CDR2 is SVGIG in the germline V gene (reference sequence). In nucleotides, the CDR3 is TGTGCCTGGAGTGTCGACTCTCAGAACTCCTACAATGAGCAGTTCTTC. Protein product: CAWSVDSQNSYNEQFF.

The chain employs TRBV19 and TRBJ1-2; a possible D gene is TRBD1 (5 bases). V lost 4 bases and J lost 0, with 15 bases in between. From germline, CDR1 is LNHDA and CDR2 SQIVND (reference sequence). This CDR3 has 16 residues. CDR3 sequence reads: CASSTPRLGANYGYTF. Written as DNA, the CDR3 is TGTGCCAGTAGTACTCCCCGTTTAGGGGCTAACTATGGCTACACCTTC.

CDR3 loop: CAPPITGVYNSPLHF. DNA for the CDR3: TGTGCCCCACCAATCACAGGTGTTTATAATTCACCCCTCCACTTT. This rearrangement joins TRBV24-1 to TRBJ1-6; maybe TRBD1 (5 bases). The CDR3 has 15 residues. Trimming shortened V by 12 bases and J by 4 bases, and 18 bases separated the two germline ends. Germline CDR1 reads KGHDR; CDR2 reads SFDVKD.

This clone was observed a few times. V and J are TRBV28 and TRBJ1-3, with 7 bases matching TRBD1. CDR1 MDHEN and CDR2 SYDVKM come from the germline V gene. With V trimmed by 4 bases and J by 0 bases, 6 bases remained unmatched. The CDR3 length is 16 residues. CDR3 bases: TGTGCCAGCAGTTCCCCGGGGACAGTCTCTGGAAACACCATATATTTT. It codes for CASSSPGTVSGNTIYF.

Notes on this clone: Other DNA sequences of this sample code for an identical CDR3. This chain connects TRBV19 to TRBJ2-2; a weak D match, TRBD1 (6 bases). The germline CDR1 and CDR2 sequences are LNHDA and SQIVND (reference sequence). The ends were cut back, 3 bases at V and 5 bases at J, with 7 bases in the middle. This CDR3 spans 13 amino acids. The CDR3 DNA follows: TGTGCCAGTAGTATTCAGGGGACCGGGGAGCTGTTTTTT. Its protein product is CASSIQGTGELFF.

The V gene is TRBV7-2, the J gene TRBJ2-5; 7 nucleotides line up with TRBD1. This CDR3 has 16 residues. Germline CDR1 and CDR2: SGHTA and FQGNSA. Unmatched junction bases numbered 14, after V lost 5 bases and J lost 5 bases. CDR3 DNA sequence: TGTGCCAGCAGCCCTAGCAGACAGGGTGGTAGTGAGACCCAGTACTTC. Protein: CASSPSRQGGSETQYF.

The chain is built from TRBV5-1 and TRBJ2-2, with 7 bases fitting TRBD2. CDR1 is SGHRS and CDR2 is YFSETQ in the germline V gene. Trimming cost V 1 base and J 4 bases; bases outside gene matches: 1. CDR3 length equals 14 residues. The chain's CDR3 is CASSLRTSTGELFF. The CDR3 nucleotides are TGCGCCAGCAGCTTGCGGACTAGCACCGGGGAGCTGTTTTTT.

The chain is built from TRBV9 and TRBJ1-2; the match to TRBD1 covers 7 bases. Unmatched junction bases numbered 6, after V lost 6 bases and J lost 7 bases. Per the germline V gene, CDR1 is SGDLS and CDR2 is YYNGEE. The CDR3 consists of 12 residues. CDR3 residues: CASTRQGAGYTF. The CDR3 DNA reads TGTGCCAGCACACGACAGGGAGCTGGCTACACCTTC.

The chain links TRBV7-2 to TRBJ2-7; 7 bases align to TRBD2. Germline-derived CDR1 and CDR2 are SGHTA and FQGNSA. The V gene end was trimmed by 0 bases and the J gene end by 3 bases; junction bases not matched to a gene: 2. CDR3 length equals 14 residues. CDR3 sequence (DNA): TGTGCCAGCAGCTTAGCGGGGGGGAGCTACGAGCAGTACTTC. It yields the protein CASSLAGGSYEQYF.

The sample holds a few counts of this clone. The chain recombines TRBV18 with TRBJ1-3, with D perhaps matching TRBD1 (5 bases). Germline V gene sequence: CDR1 KGHSH, CDR2 LQKENI. This CDR3 comprises 15 residues. V was clipped by 4 bases and J by 4 bases, with 14 bases between them. The CDR3 is CASSRGTPGGNTIYF. DNA for the CDR3: TGTGCCAGCTCACGGGGGACTCCGGGAGGAAACACCATATATTTT.

The sample holds a few counts of this clone. The V call is TRBV11-1, the J call TRBJ1-2; unclear D gene. Germline-derived CDR1 and CDR2 are SGHAT and FQDESV (reference sequence). The CDR3 totals 14 residues. V gave up 5 bases and J gave up 1 base, with 11 bases separating them. The CDR3 reads CASSPSVINYGYTF. The CDR3 nucleotides read TGTGCCAGCAGCCCTTCGGTGATTAACTATGGCTACACCTTC.

The CDR3 coding sequence is TGTGCCAGCAGCTTCTCCGGGACAGGGGGCTCCCTTCATGGCTACACCTTC. It specifies CASSFSGTGGSLHGYTF. This chain uses TRBV11-2 with TRBJ1-2; TRBD1 agrees at 12 bases. The CDR3 has 17 residues. Germline values: CDR1 SGHAT, CDR2 FQNNGV. V shed 3 bases, J shed 6 bases, and the junction held 11 bases outside the gene matches.

This clone appeared once. The V call is TRBV7-2, the J call TRBJ1-4, with TRBD1 identical over 7 bases. The V gene end was trimmed by 6 bases and the J gene end by 3 bases; junction bases not matched to a gene: 10. The CDR3 is made up of 16 amino acids. CDR1 and CDR2 (germline): SGHTA, FQGNSA. CDR3 in amino acids: CASSPGGSLSNEKLFF. CDR3 DNA sequence: TGTGCCAGCAGTCCAGGGGGGTCCTTGTCTAATGAAAAACTGTTTTTT.

This rearrangement joins TRBV19 to TRBJ1-4; D possibly corresponds to TRBD1 (5 bases). V lost 3 bases to trimming and J lost 4 bases, with 15 bases between them. Germline V gene sequence: CDR1 LNHDA, CDR2 SQIVND (reference sequence). This CDR3 contains 16 residues. CDR3 in amino acids: CASSIGGGGRNEKLFF. In DNA, the CDR3 is TGTGCCAGTAGTATCGGGGGAGGTGGTCGTAATGAAAAACTGTTTTTT.

This sequence joins TRBV30 and TRBJ1-2; 12 bases map to TRBD1. Germline loops: CDR1 GTSNPN, CDR2 SVGIG (reference sequence). CDR3 length equals 15 residues. Trimming at V came to 7 bases and at J to 8 bases, leaving 14 bases not matched to a gene. CDR3 sequence reads: CAYQVPGQGARGYTF. The DNA for the CDR3 is TGTGCCTACCAAGTCCCGGGACAGGGGGCGCGGGGCTACACCTTC.

This clone appeared a few times. The V and J genes are TRBV2 and TRBJ2-7; maybe TRBD1 (7 bases). CDR1 and CDR2 (germline): SNHLY, FYNNEI. The ends were cut back, 3 bases at V and 4 bases at J, with 13 bases in the middle. The CDR3 runs to 14 residues. This CDR3 reads CASSDGGGVYEQYF. CDR3 bases: TGTGCCAGCAGTGACGGAGGGGGCGTGTACGAGCAGTACTTC. Together with reference TRBV2 and TRBJ2-7, the CDR3 gives the full variable domain: EPEVTQTPSHQVTQMGQEVILRCVPISNHLYFYWYRQILGQKVEFLVSFYNNEISEKSEIFDDQFSVERPDGSNFTLKIRSTKLEDSAMYFCASSDGGGVYEQYFGPGTRLTVT.

The chain uses TRBV7-8 and TRBJ1-2; 10 bases align to TRBD1. J gave up 8 bases and V 4 bases, and 10 bases lay outside the gene matches. The CDR3 loop spans 15 amino acids. From germline, CDR1 is SGHVS and CDR2 FQNEAQ. CDR3 loop: CASSSTRQGAWGYTF. Written as DNA, the CDR3 is TGTGCCAGCAGCTCTACCCGACAGGGGGCTTGGGGCTACACCTTC.

V is TRBV18 and J is TRBJ2-7; D call uncertain. With 6 bases removed from V and 3 bases from J, the gap between germline ends came to 9 bases. Looked up from germline, CDR1 is KGHSH and CDR2 is LQKENI. This CDR3 has 12 residues. The CDR3 reads CASSPGSYEQYF. The CDR3 DNA follows: TGTGCCAGCTCGCCTGGTAGCTACGAGCAGTACTTC.

This chain connects TRBV18 to TRBJ2-7; TRBD1 might be the D (5 bases). The CDR3 runs to 17 residues. V was cut by 2 bases and J by 1 base, with 18 bases left in between. Germline CDR1 is KGHSH and CDR2 is LQKENI. The CDR3 sequence is CASSPKGPEVGSYEQYF. As DNA, the CDR3 is TGTGCCAGCTCACCAAAGGGGCCCGAGGTGGGATCCTACGAGCAGTACTTC.

V and J are TRBV11-2 and TRBJ1-1; the D is unclear. This CDR3 comprises 13 residues. Germline lookup yields CDR1 SGHAT and CDR2 FQNNGV. Trimming pared 5 bases from V and 4 bases from J, leaving 11 bases between. The CDR3 reads CASSTRRGTEAFF. In DNA, the CDR3 is TGTGCCAGCAGCACCCGACGGGGCACTGAAGCTTTCTTT.

The rearrangement links TRBV28 to TRBJ1-2, with 7 bases matching TRBD1. The CDR3 is 15 amino acids. V gave up 5 bases and J gave up 1 base; unmatched junction bases: 7. Germline CDR1 is MDHEN and CDR2 is SYDVKM. CDR3 residues: CASSPPGQHNYGYTF. DNA of the CDR3: TGTGCCAGCAGTCCGCCGGGACAGCATAACTATGGCTACACCTTC.

This clone was seen only once. This chain uses TRBV7-2 with TRBJ2-3, with TRBD2 matching 12 bases. From germline, CDR1 is SGHTA and CDR2 FQGNSA. V lost 3 bases to trimming and J lost 4 bases; unmatched junction nucleotides: 5. The CDR3 consists of 16 residues. The CDR3 spells CASSFASGGASDTQYF. The CDR3 DNA reads as TGTGCCAGCAGCTTCGCTAGCGGGGGGGCCTCAGATACGCAGTATTTT.